This T cell receptor delta chain was recorded in a study of gamma-delta chains in newborns, infants, children. Turning to the study itself: Innate gammadelta T cells reportedly expand polyclonally right after birth, driven by microbial exposure, per the title.

This clone turned up a few times. A single base separates this from a much larger clone, so it may be a read error. The same CDR3 can be traced to other DNA sequences in this sample. TCRdb reanalysed the reads via CATT. The data contain a few thousand delta-chain clones, roughly 5.1% of them singletons. The CDR3 has 14 amino acids. Germline V gene sequence: CDR1 GEAIGNYY, CDR2 EKD. What was sequenced was blood. The J gene is TRDJ1, the V gene TRDV2; 11 nucleotides match TRDD3. This TCR was recovered from a child who was a newborn, infant or young child, either healthy, febrile or measles-vaccinated (not recorded which). The CDR3 DNA reads as TGTGCCTGTGACACCCTGGGGGATACCGATAAACCCATCTTT. Translating it yields CACDTLGDTDKPIF.